This T cell receptor (beta chain) originates from a study of tumor-infiltrating lymphocytes in oesophageal squamous cell carcinoma. This CDR3 contains 16 residues. CDR1 is MDHEN, CDR2 SYDVKM, per germline. J gave up 0 bases and V 7 bases, and 7 bases lay outside the gene matches. MiXCR was run by TCRdb on the reads, yielding one entry per CDR3 protein. The sample lists approximately 10,000 distinct CDR3 sequences; around 60% were seen once. The chain combines TRBV28 with TRBJ2-3; 10 bases match TRBD2. The material sequenced was blood. The TCR sequence derives from a female donor with esophageal squamous cell carcinoma. In DNA form, the CDR3 reads TGTGCCAGCACCCAGCTAGCGGGGGCTAGCACAGATACGCAGTATTTT. Its translation is CASTQLAGASTDTQYF.